The entry below describes one T cell receptor (beta chain). Antigen specificity is unknown. This sample was taken from a study of beta chain features in type 1 diabetes. The study, taken as a whole, reports: TCRB CDR3s from Type 1 diabetes patients were moderately but significantly shorter in all four CD4+ subsets. Still unanswered here is whether HLA type influences TCRB rearrangement.

TCRB transcripts that were expressed got sequenced, as all of the isolated RNA had been reverse transcribed. Stem cell-like memory T cell samples underwent survey-depth immunoSEQ sequencing. They averaged roughly 1 million reads. Data came from immunoSEQ multiplex PCR; TCRdb stores just in-frame clones and leaves some out. The sample yields some 22,000 clones, more than 45% seen once. This CDR3 has 15 amino acids. CDR1 is SNHLY, CDR2 FYNNEI, per germline. V shed 2 bases and J 6 bases; nucleotides not matched to a gene: 6. The chain couples TRBV2 to TRBJ2-1; the match to TRBD2 covers 8 bases. The TCR comes from a man between 18 and 35 years old with type 1 diabetes. The sample taken for sequencing was stem cell memory CD4+ T cells from blood. The CDR3 region has the DNA TGTGCCAGCAGTGAAAGCGGGAGAGGGACCAATGAGCAGTTCTTC. It yields the protein CASSESGRGTNEQFF.